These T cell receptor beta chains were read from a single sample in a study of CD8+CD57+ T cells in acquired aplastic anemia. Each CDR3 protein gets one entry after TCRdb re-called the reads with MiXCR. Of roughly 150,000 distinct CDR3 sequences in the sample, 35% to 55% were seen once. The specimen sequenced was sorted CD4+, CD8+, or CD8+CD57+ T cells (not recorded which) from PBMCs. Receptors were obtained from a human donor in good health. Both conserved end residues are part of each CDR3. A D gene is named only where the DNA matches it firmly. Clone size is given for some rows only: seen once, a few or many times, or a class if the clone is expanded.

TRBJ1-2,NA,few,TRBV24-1,TGTGCCAGCACGGGGGACTATGGCTACACCTTC,CASTGDYGYTF
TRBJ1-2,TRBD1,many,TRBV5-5,TGTGCCAGCAGCTTGATGACAGGGTACGGCTATGGCTACACCTTC,CASSLMTGYGYGYTF
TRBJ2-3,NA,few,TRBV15,TGTGCCACCAGCAGAGATCCGACAGATACGCAGTATTTT,CATSRDPTDTQYF
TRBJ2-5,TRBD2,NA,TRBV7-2,TGTGCCAGCAGCCATAGCGGGGGGGCCGAGACCCAGTACTTC,CASSHSGGAETQYF
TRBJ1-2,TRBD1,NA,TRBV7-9,TGTGCCAGCAGCTTAGGGACAGGGGGCTACACCTTC,CASSLGTGGYTF
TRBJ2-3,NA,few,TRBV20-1,TGCAGTATAGGTGGGGGGGGGCTCACAGATACGCAGTATTTT,CSIGGGGLTDTQYF
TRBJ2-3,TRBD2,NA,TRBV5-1,TGCGCCAGCAGCTTGAGACTAGCGGTCACAGATACGCAGTATTTT,CASSLRLAVTDTQYF
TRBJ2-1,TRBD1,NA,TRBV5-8,TGTGCCAGCAGCTCGACGGGACAGGGCTACAATGAGCAGTTCTTC,CASSSTGQGYNEQFF
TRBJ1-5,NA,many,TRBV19,TGTGCCAGTAGTACCTCGGGACCGACCTTCAATCAGCCCCAGCATTTT,CASSTSGPTFNQPQHF
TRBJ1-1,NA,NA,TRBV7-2,TGTGCCAGCAGCTTAGTGTCTCGGTTCGACACTGAAGCTTTCTTT,CASSLVSRFDTEAFF
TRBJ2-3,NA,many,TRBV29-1,TGCAGCGTTGCGGGGGCTGCAGATACGCAGTATTTT,CSVAGAADTQYF
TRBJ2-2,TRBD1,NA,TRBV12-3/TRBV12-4,TGTGCCAGCAGTCTACAGGGGCCCGGGGAGCTGTTTTTT,CASSLQGPGELFF
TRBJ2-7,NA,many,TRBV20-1,TGCAGTGCTAGTCAGTTTGAGCAGTACTTC,CSASQFEQYF
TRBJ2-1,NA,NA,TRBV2,TGTGCCAGCAGTTACATGAGCTCCTACAATGAGCAGTTCTTC,CASSYMSSYNEQFF
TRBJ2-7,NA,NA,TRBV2,TGTGCCAGCAGGGCGGACAGCAGCTCCTACGAGCAGTACTTC,CASRADSSSYEQYF
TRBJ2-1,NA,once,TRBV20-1,TGCAGTGCTACAGACCCCGGAAAGGCAGGTAATGAGCAGTTCTTC,CSATDPGKAGNEQFF
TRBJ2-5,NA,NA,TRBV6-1,TGTGCCAGTCTAGGGGGGGCTAGCGGAGCTTCGTTAAGGTCCCAAGAGACCCAGTACTTC,CASLGGASGASLRSQETQYF
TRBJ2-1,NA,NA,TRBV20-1,TGCAGTGCTAGCGGCCACTGGCAGTTCTTC,CSASGHWQFF
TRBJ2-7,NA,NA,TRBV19,TGTGCCAGTAGTATCAGTAGCGCCTCCTACGAGCAGTACTTC,CASSISSASYEQYF
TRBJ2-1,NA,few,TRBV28,TGTGCCAGCCGATTGAACCGCGGTGAGCAGTTCTTC,CASRLNRGEQFF
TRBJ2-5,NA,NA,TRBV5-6,TGTGCCAGCACCCAGGGTGTAGAGACCCAGTACTTC,CASTQGVETQYF
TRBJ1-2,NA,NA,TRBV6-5,TGTGCCAGCAGTTATCGGTACAGCATGACTAACTATGGCTACACCTTC,CASSYRYSMTNYGYTF
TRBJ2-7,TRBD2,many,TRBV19,TGTGCCAGTAGTGGGGGGGGGAGAACCTACGAGCAGTACTTC,CASSGGGRTYEQYF
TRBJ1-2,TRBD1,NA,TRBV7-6,TGTGCCAGCAGCCCTGGGACAGAATATGGCTACACCTTC,CASSPGTEYGYTF
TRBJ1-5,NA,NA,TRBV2,TGTGCCAGCAGGCCTGGGGGTACTAGGGCCCAGCATTTT,CASRPGGTRAQHF
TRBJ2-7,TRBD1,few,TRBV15,TGTGCCACCAGCAGCCCAATGACAGGGACGGGTGAGCAGTACTTC,CATSSPMTGTGEQYF
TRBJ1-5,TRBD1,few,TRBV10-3,TGTGCCAGCGCTCAGGGGGCCGGGGGCAATCAGCCCCAGCATTTT,CASAQGAGGNQPQHF
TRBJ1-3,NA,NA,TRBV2,TGTGCCAGCAGTGAAGGGGGGGACTCTGGAAACACCATATATTTT,CASSEGGDSGNTIYF
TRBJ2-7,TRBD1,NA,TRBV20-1,TGCAGTGCTAGAGATAGGGACAGGGCGCCCGTCTACGAGCAGTACTTC,CSARDRDRAPVYEQYF
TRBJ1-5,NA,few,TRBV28,TGTGCCAGCAGTTTTGAGCAGCGCAATCAGCCCCAGCATTTT,CASSFEQRNQPQHF
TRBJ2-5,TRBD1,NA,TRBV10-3,TGTGCCATAAGGGGGCACCAAGAGACCCAGTACTTC,CAIRGHQETQYF
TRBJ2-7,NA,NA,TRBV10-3,TGTGCCATCAGTGCCGGGCTCTCCTACGAGCAGTACTTC,CAISAGLSYEQYF
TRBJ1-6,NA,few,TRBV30,TGTGCCTGGAGTAAGAGGGACTCCTATAATTCACCCCTCCACTTT,CAWSKRDSYNSPLHF
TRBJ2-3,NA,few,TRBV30,TGTGCCTGGAGTCCCGCTCAAGCGAACACAGATACGCAGTATTTT,CAWSPAQANTDTQYF
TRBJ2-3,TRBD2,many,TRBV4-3,TGCGCCAGCCGGGAGGGGGGACACACAGATACGCAGTATTTT,CASREGGHTDTQYF
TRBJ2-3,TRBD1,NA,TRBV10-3,TGTGCCACCGCAGGAAGTGAGGGGGCCACAGATACGCAGTATTTT,CATAGSEGATDTQYF
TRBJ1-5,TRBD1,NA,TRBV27,TGTGCCAGCAGCCCACGGGACAGGCACAATCAGCCCCAGCATTTT,CASSPRDRHNQPQHF
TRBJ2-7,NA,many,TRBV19,TGTGCCAGTAGTCCACGGATGCCCCCCTACGAGCAGTACTTC,CASSPRMPPYEQYF
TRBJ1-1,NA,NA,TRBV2,TGTGCCAGCAGTGAGTCAGGGGAAACTGAAGCTTTCTTT,CASSESGETEAFF
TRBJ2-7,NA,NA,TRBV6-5,TGTGCCAGCAGTTACGCGGGAAAGGGTCAGTACGAGCAGTACTTC,CASSYAGKGQYEQYF
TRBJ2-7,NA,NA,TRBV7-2,TGTGCCAGCAGCCTGGCTGAGTACTACGAGCAGTACTTC,CASSLAEYYEQYF
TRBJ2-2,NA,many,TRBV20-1,TGCAGTGCCGAAATGGTGGGGGGATATAACACCGGGGAGCTGTTTTTT,CSAEMVGGYNTGELFF
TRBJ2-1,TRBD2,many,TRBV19,TGTGCCAGTAGTATACTCCGACTAGCGGGAGGTCAGAATGAGCAGTTCTTC,CASSILRLAGGQNEQFF
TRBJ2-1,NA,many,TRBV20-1,TGCAGTGCCCTAAGGTACGGGGATTCCTCCTACAATGAGCAGTTCTTC,CSALRYGDSSYNEQFF
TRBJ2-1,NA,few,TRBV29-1,TGCAGCGTCGAGGATCCAGCCTACAATGAGCAGTTCTTC,CSVEDPAYNEQFF
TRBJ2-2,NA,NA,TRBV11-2,TGTGCCAGCAGCTTACAGCAGGGGACTAACACCGGGGAGCTGTTTTTT,CASSLQQGTNTGELFF
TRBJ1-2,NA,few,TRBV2,TGTGCCAGCACCCAAGACCGACAGAACTATGGCTACACCTTC,CASTQDRQNYGYTF
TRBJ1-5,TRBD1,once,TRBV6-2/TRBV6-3,TGTGCCAACAGTCGTGGGACAGGGGCTTGGGAGCAGCCCCAGCATTTT,CANSRGTGAWEQPQHF